This T cell receptor beta chain comes out of a study of control samples from healthy donors and cancer patients (dated by TCRdb to 2018 to 2021). Library generation was performed with the immunoSEQ multiplex PCR assay. The clones in this table, taken by TCRdb from immuneACCESS, are in-frame only. Not every clone is retained; where verified, under half of the shortfall comes from an unresolved V gene, and the cause of the rest is unknown. In all, the sample holds around 22,000 clones, and 65% to 90% of those were seen once. The ten largest clonotypes hold 27% of the sample. CDR1 and CDR2 are drawn from the germline V gene (reference sequence): WNHNN, SYGVQD. The CDR3 covers 15 residues, taking in both the cysteine and the phenylalanine. Here the CDR3 DNA is all that survives: 45 bases in frame from base 1. For this clone: Its antigen remains unidentified. One junction end disagrees with the germline gene, perhaps due to a read error. The identical CDR3 is also encoded by other nucleotide sequences in the sample.

This TCR derives from a man aged 60 to 75 with head and neck cancer. The sequencing sample was made of PBMCs. Recombination connected TRBV10-1 to TRBJ2-3; TRBD1 fits 9 bases in the junction. The encoded CDR3 is CASSESVQGADTQYF. The bases are TGCGCCAGCAGTGAGTCGGTACAGGGGGCAGATACGCAATATTTT.